Sequencing of this T cell receptor (beta chain) was carried out in a study of T-cell reconstitution after alpha-beta-depleted transplantation in children. Study-level points and caveats: One year post-transplant, T-cell counts and diversity were largely derived from T cells produced anew. Several hundred graft clones that had expanded were reportedly the source of alpha-beta T cells about two months after transplant. Where some patients showed high TCRbeta diversity at day 60, it came from recipient T cells and thymic progenitors that had survived.

Preparation of the TCRbeta library involved a method that used unique molecular identifiers. TCRdb re-called the PCR reads with MiXCR, one entry per CDR3 protein. The sample holds about 50,000 distinct CDR3 sequences; more than 5% are singletons and the top ten take 30%. This clonotype was recorded many times. Its specificity is not known. The sample here was PBMCs, mostly from graft donor cells, taken 60 days after TCRalphabeta/CD19-depleted stem cell transplant. The TCR comes from a female patient between 2 and 10 years old who had a stem cell transplant for aplastic anemia, so the T cells may come from the graft donor.

The CDR3 is CSAGGRTGDPYEQYF. The CDR3 DNA follows: TGCAGTGCCGGGGGTAGGACAGGGGATCCCTACGAGCAGTACTTC. This chain joins TRBV20-1 and TRBJ2-7, with 9 nucleotides matching TRBD1. Trimming cost V 6 bases and J 2 bases; bases outside gene matches: 11. The CDR3 contains 15 residues. CDR1 and CDR2 (germline): DFQATT, SNEGSKA (reference sequence).